The source of this T cell receptor (beta chain) is a study of lymphopenia after photon versus proton radiotherapy. The study, taken as a whole, reports: Authors raise, but do not show, better survival with proton therapy. After the lymphocyte nadir, photon-treated repertoires showed oligoclonal expansion, especially of CD8+ Temra cells.

V dropped 3 bases and J dropped 2 bases, with 8 bases sitting between them. The CDR3 is 13 amino acids. Germline CDR1 is KGHSH and CDR2 is LQKENI. A word on this clone: Its cognate antigen is unknown.

Here immunoSEQ multiplex PCR was the method, and the copy in TCRdb shows in-frame clones only, minus some. This sample carries around 24,000 clones, 75% to 90% of them seen once, and the ten largest clones take about 5.2%. J is TRBJ2-7 and V is TRBV18; D remains unclear. The sequence was collected from a man aged 25-40 years with gastric cancer. Sequenced here: peripheral blood, sampled from a patient treated with photon-based radiotherapy. DNA of the CDR3: TGTGCCAGCTCACCGGCGGCAGCCTACGAGCAGTACTTC. Its protein product is CASSPAAAYEQYF.